The 10 T cell receptor beta chains listed next were all sequenced from one sample in a study of graft-versus-host responses after intestinal transplantation. Which antigens these TCRs recognize remains unknown. Data came from immunoSEQ multiplex PCR; TCRdb stores just in-frame clones and leaves some out. The repertoire holds roughly 73,000 clones, with about nine tenths as singletons. The sample here was unstimulated CD8+ T cells sorted from spleen or lymph node cells, taken before transplant. The receptors were gathered from a human donor who was the organ donor for an intestinal transplant.

J is TRBJ1-6 and V is TRBV30, with 8 bases matching TRBD1. After removal of 8 bases from V and 5 bases from J, the junction contained 8 bases not matched to a gene. There are 14 residues in the CDR3. CDR1 and CDR2 (germline): GTSNPN, SVGIG (reference sequence). CDR3 sequence (DNA): TGTGCCCGGGCCACAGGGGGGAATAATTCACCCCTCCACTTT. Protein: CARATGGNNSPLHF.

The chain links TRBV28 to TRBJ1-3, with 10 nucleotides matching TRBD1. Germline CDR1 reads MDHEN; CDR2 reads SYDVKM. V was pared by 7 bases and J by 6 bases, with 6 bases of the junction left unmatched. This CDR3 has 14 amino acids. The CDR3 is CASTTGTGENTIYF. CDR3 in DNA: TGTGCCAGCACAACCGGGACAGGGGAAAACACCATATATTTT. Full variable domain (missing parts from reference TRBV28 and TRBJ1-3): DVKVTQSSRYLVKRTGEKVFLECVQDMDHENMFWYRQDPGLGLRLIYFSYDVKMKEKGDIPEGYSVSREKKERFSLILESASTNQTSMYLCASTTGTGENTIYFGEGSWLTVV.

Only one count was recorded for this clone. This rearrangement joins TRBV30 to TRBJ1-4; 9 bases are shared with TRBD1. Germline CDR1 reads GTSNPN; CDR2 reads SVGIG (reference sequence). J was trimmed by 6 bases and V by 2 bases; bases with no gene match: 4. This CDR3 region has 14 residues. CDR3 amino acids: CAWSSGQGYEKLFF. The CDR3 nucleotides are TGTGCCTGGAGTTCAGGACAGGGGTATGAAAAACTGTTTTTT.

V and J are TRBV10-1 and TRBJ2-7, with D maybe TRBD2 (5 bases). The V end lost 5 bases, the J end lost 5 bases, and 13 bases lay between the germline ends. The CDR3 totals 13 residues. Germline-derived CDR1 and CDR2 are WNHNN and SYGVQD (reference sequence). The CDR3 spells CASSISYGNEQYF. The CDR3 bases are TGCGCCAGCAGTATTTCCTACGGGAACGAGCAGTACTTC.

V usage is TRBV29-1 and J usage is TRBJ2-7; D may match TRBD1 or TRBD2 (6 bases each). The V end lost 2 bases, the J end lost 2 bases, and 13 bases lay between the germline ends. The CDR3 sequence is 14 residues long. Germline CDR1 SQVTM, CDR2 ANQGSEA. This CDR3 reads CSVELGGTTYEQYF. In nucleotides, the CDR3 is TGCAGCGTTGAACTCGGGGGCACAACCTACGAGCAGTACTTC.

The rearrangement links TRBV4-1 to TRBJ2-1; a possible D gene is TRBD2 (6 bases). CDR1 is MGHRA and CDR2 is YSYEKL in the germline V gene. Trimming left V 4 bases short and J 11 bases short, with 15 bases between. This CDR3 has 13 residues. CDR3 in DNA: TGCGCCAGCAGCCCGTTTCGCGGGACGCAGCAGTTCTTC. Residues: CASSPFRGTQQFF.

This sequence joins TRBV4-1 and TRBJ1-6, with TRBD1 identical over 7 bases. Per the germline V gene, CDR1 is MGHRA and CDR2 is YSYEKL. The trim removed 8 bases at V and 10 bases at J, leaving 8 bases unmatched. This CDR3 has 13 amino acids. CDR3 sequence reads: CASQYRGHSPLHF. The CDR3 DNA reads TGCGCCAGCCAATACAGGGGTCACTCACCCCTCCACTTT.

The rearrangement joins TRBV5-1 to TRBJ1-2; TRBD1 matches at 8 bases. The V gene's germline CDR1 is SGHRS and CDR2 YFSETQ. V trimming: 4 bases; J trimming: 5 bases; junction bases outside the gene matches: 10. This CDR3 spans 15 amino acids. CDR3 sequence (DNA): TGCGCCAGCAGCGAGTACAGGGGGATACAATATGGCTACACCTTC. Its protein product is CASSEYRGIQYGYTF.

This clone was picked up one time. This chain connects TRBV27 to TRBJ2-1; unclear D gene. The germline CDR1 and CDR2 sequences are MNHEY and SMNVEV (reference sequence). This CDR3 has 13 residues. Trimming removed 2 bases at V and 4 bases at J, with 6 bases between. CDR3 sequence reads: CASSLGRYNEQFF. For the CDR3, the DNA is TGTGCCAGCAGTTTAGGCAGGTACAATGAGCAGTTCTTC.

The rearrangement uses TRBV4-1 and TRBJ2-7; D gene unclear. V lost 1 base to trimming and J lost 3 bases, with 22 bases between them. The CDR3 runs to 18 residues. The germline gives CDR1 MGHRA, CDR2 YSYEKL. Here the CDR3 reads CASSQVSARRLRHYEQYF. CDR3 bases: TGCGCCAGCAGCCAAGTGTCCGCCAGAAGACTGCGGCACTACGAGCAGTACTTC.